The 26 T cell receptor beta chains below come from one sample, sequenced in a study of blood T cells in healthy people across ages. Through a sample-barcoded 5' primer and a J-beta primer mix, a second PCR was run for roughly 6 to 11 cycles. TCRdb re-called the 5' RACE reads through MiXCR, storing one row per CDR3 protein. Among 1.5 million to 1.8 million distinct CDR3 sequences listed, 35% to 45% were seen once. Sequenced material: blood. These receptor sequences come from a woman under 30 in good health.

This clonotype appeared a few times. The rearrangement uses TRBV29-1 and TRBJ1-2; maybe TRBD1 (6 bases). Germline V gives CDR1 SQVTM, CDR2 ANQGSEA. Trimming shortened V by 0 bases and J by 8 bases, and 10 bases separated the two germline ends. CDR3 size: 12 residues. CDR3 DNA sequence: TGCAGCGTTGAAGAGGGGGGGCGCGGCTACACCTTC. It encodes CSVEEGGRGYTF.

The V call is TRBV12-3 or TRBV12-4, the J call TRBJ1-1, with 7 positions matching TRBD1. The CDR3 has 11 amino acids. The trim removed 7 bases at V and 11 bases at J, leaving 7 bases unmatched. As DNA, the CDR3 is TGTGCCAGCAAGGTGGGGACAGACGCTTTCTTT. Amino acids: CASKVGTDAFF.

This clonotype was observed a few times. V and J are TRBV4-3 and TRBJ1-1; D ambiguous. The V and J ends lost 0 bases and 5 bases respectively, with 13 bases between them. The CDR3 length is 15 residues. CDR1 is LGHNA, CDR2 YSLEER, per germline. The DNA for the CDR3 is TGCGCCAGCAGCCAAGATTCCGGGCGTGGAACTGAAGCTTTCTTT. It yields the protein CASSQDSGRGTEAFF.

The genes are TRBV11-2 and TRBJ1-5; 7 bases fit TRBD1. Germline-derived CDR1 and CDR2 are SGHAT and FQNNGV. The CDR3 contains 15 residues. Germline trimming cut 4 bases from V and 4 bases from J; bases unmatched to any gene: 7. The DNA of the CDR3 is TGTGCCAGCAGCTCGACTACAGGGGCAAATCAGCCCCAGCATTTT. Translation: CASSSTTGANQPQHF. The full variable domain, completed using reference TRBV11-2 and TRBJ1-5, is EAGVAQSPRYKIIEKRQSVAFWCNPISGHATLYWYQQILGQGPKLLIQFQNNGVVDDSQLPKDRFSAERLKGVDSTLKIQPAKLEDSAVYLCASSSTTGANQPQHFGDGTRLSIL.

This clonotype was counted a few times. The V and J genes are TRBV29-1 and TRBJ1-2; D unclear. This CDR3 region has 13 residues. Trimming stripped 7 bases from V and 4 bases from J, with 16 bases between. Germline V CDR1 and CDR2: SQVTM, ANQGSEA. CDR3 amino acids: CSATRPGFYGYTF. The CDR3 DNA reads TGCAGCGCTACCCGACCGGGATTCTATGGCTACACCTTC.

This chain uses TRBV5-4 with TRBJ2-7, with unresolved D. The CDR3 is 12 residues long. Trimming removed 5 bases from V and 7 bases from J, with 13 bases in between. Germline V gives CDR1 SGHNT, CDR2 YYREEE (reference sequence). CDR3 DNA sequence: TGTGCCAGCAGGCAACCTGGAGATGAGCAGTACTTC. Translating it yields CASRQPGDEQYF.

The J gene is TRBJ1-2, the V gene TRBV7-3, with TRBD1 as a possible D gene (6 bases). CDR3 size: 15 residues. V dropped 5 bases and J dropped 4 bases, with 17 bases sitting between them. CDR1 SGHTA and CDR2 FQGTGA come from the germline V gene. The CDR3 sequence: CASSQTPGAPYGYTF. The CDR3 nucleotides read TGTGCCAGCAGCCAGACGCCAGGGGCGCCCTATGGCTACACCTTC.

This sequence joins TRBV14 and TRBJ2-7; D not resolved. TRBJ2-5 explains the end of the DNA better; the J call may be wrong. CDR3 length: 12 amino acids. Germline V gives CDR1 SGHDN, CDR2 FVKESK. CDR3 coding DNA: TGTGCCAGCAGCCAAGGAATACAGACCCAGTACTTC. Translating it yields CASSQGIQTQYF.

This clonotype has more than one count but fewer than ten. In DNA, the CDR3 is TGCAGTGCTAGAGATCTATCACCTAGCGGGAGGGTTTGGCAAGAGACCCAGTACTTC. It encodes CSARDLSPSGRVWQETQYF. The rearrangement links TRBV20-1 to TRBJ2-5; 12 bases agree with TRBD2. The CDR3 is made up of 19 amino acids. V shed 0 bases and J 2 bases; nucleotides not matched to a gene: 13. Germline lookup yields CDR1 DFQATT and CDR2 SNEGSKA (reference sequence).

The chain is built from TRBV23-1 and TRBJ2-1; 14 bases agree with TRBD2. The tail of the sequence fits TRBJ2-7 better, so the J call may be wrong. TRBV23-1 is identified as an open reading frame with a role that is uncertain. The CDR3 extends over 19 amino acids. The DNA for the CDR3 is TGCGCCAGCAATCCCGGGACTAGCGGGAGTATAGATTCCTACAATGAGCAGTACTTC. Protein sequence: CASNPGTSGSIDSYNEQYF.

The gene calls are TRBV20-1 and TRBJ2-1; D gene uncertain. With 3 bases removed from V and 5 bases from J, the gap between germline ends came to 11 bases. CDR3 length: 13 amino acids. Germline assignment: CDR1 DFQATT and CDR2 SNEGSKA (reference sequence). CDR3 nucleotides: TGCAGTGCTAGTTCCCCCTATGACAATGAGCAGTTCTTC. The encoded protein is CSASSPYDNEQFF.

This sequence joins TRBV6-2 or TRBV6-3 and TRBJ2-1, with TRBD1 as a possible D gene (5 bases). With 6 bases removed from V and 6 bases from J, the gap between germline ends came to 21 bases. Germline-derived CDR1 and CDR2 are MNHEY and SVGEGT. CDR3 length: 16 amino acids. As DNA, the CDR3 is TGTGCCAGCAGCCTACTTACAGGTCGTAGGACCAATGAGCAGTTCTTC. It specifies CASSLLTGRRTNEQFF.

The chain joins TRBV20-1 to TRBJ2-1; 7 nucleotides align to TRBD2. With V trimmed by 2 bases and J by 5 bases, 9 bases remained unmatched. The germline V gene encodes CDR1 DFQATT and CDR2 SNEGSKA (reference sequence). There are 15 residues in the CDR3. In DNA, the CDR3 is TGCAGTGCTAGAAAGTGGCTAGCGGATAACAATGAGCAGTTCTTC. Protein: CSARKWLADNNEQFF.

The chain is built from TRBV20-1 and TRBJ2-1; D may be TRBD1 or TRBD2 (5 bases each). The CDR3 is 13 amino acids. Germline assignment: CDR1 DFQATT and CDR2 SNEGSKA (reference sequence). Trimming took off 5 bases at V and 13 bases at J, with 21 bases between the two ends. The CDR3 loop is CSAPDIVGETQFF. DNA of the CDR3: TGCAGTGCTCCCGACATCGTAGGGGAGACCCAGTTCTTC.

The rearrangement joins TRBV29-1 to TRBJ2-1; no clear D gene. V was trimmed by 4 bases and J by 8 bases, leaving 6 bases between them. Germline V gene sequence: CDR1 SQVTM, CDR2 ANQGSEA. The CDR3 extends over 10 amino acids. CDR3 amino acids: CSVAIYEQFF. The CDR3 nucleotides are TGCAGCGTTGCTATCTATGAGCAGTTCTTC.

The V gene is TRBV12-3 or TRBV12-4, the J gene TRBJ2-2; TRBD1 is a possible D gene (6 bases). V dropped 1 base and J dropped 1 base, with 13 bases sitting between them. The CDR3 is 17 residues long. The CDR3 is CASSLGVGTLNTGELFF. The CDR3 DNA follows: TGTGCCAGCAGTTTAGGGGTAGGGACATTGAACACCGGGGAGCTGTTTTTT.

The genes are TRBV25-1 and TRBJ1-2; a weak D match, TRBD1 (6 bases). Germline V CDR1 and CDR2: MGHDK, SYGVNS. The CDR3 spans 13 residues. Trimming removed 8 bases at V and 6 bases at J, with 16 bases between. CDR3 amino acids: CASQRGAGHGYTF. The CDR3 nucleotides read TGTGCCAGCCAGAGGGGGGCCGGCCATGGCTACACCTTC.

This chain uses TRBV7-9 with TRBJ1-1; D remains unclear. The CDR3 spans 16 residues. V was clipped by 5 bases and J by 0 bases, with 16 bases between them. Germline V gene data show CDR1 as SEHNR and CDR2 as FQNEAQ (reference sequence). The CDR3 coding sequence is TGTGCCAGCAGCCTAAGCCCCGGGTCGTTGAACACTGAAGCTTTCTTT. Translated: CASSLSPGSLNTEAFF.

This clonotype has a handful of counts. This chain joins TRBV7-2 and TRBJ2-7; D remains ambiguous. Germline CDR1 is SGHTA and CDR2 is FQGNSA. V was pared by 2 bases and J by 6 bases, with 8 bases between. The CDR3 consists of 12 residues. The CDR3 protein is CASSLPPAEQYF. DNA for the CDR3: TGTGCCAGCAGCTTACCCCCGGCCGAGCAGTACTTC.

The chain has TRBV5-1 and TRBJ1-1, with D perhaps matching TRBD1 (5 bases). The CDR3 runs 18 residues. The germline V gene has CDR1 SGHRS and CDR2 YFSETQ. V lost 1 base to trimming and J lost 2 bases, with 21 bases between them. The CDR3 loop reads CASSLRFGETAHNTEAFF. DNA of the CDR3: TGCGCCAGCAGCTTGCGGTTCGGAGAGACAGCCCACAACACTGAAGCTTTCTTT. Variable domain in full (rest from reference TRBV5-1 and TRBJ1-1): KAGVTQTPRYLIKTRGQQVTLSCSPISGHRSVSWYQQTPGQGLQFLFEYFSETQRNKGNFPGRFSGRQFSNSRSEMNVSTLELGDSALYLCASSLRFGETAHNTEAFFGQGTRLTVV.

J is TRBJ2-7 and V is TRBV18; TRBD1 is a possible D gene (6 bases). This CDR3 is 15 amino acids long. Trimming left V 4 bases short and J 3 bases short, with 16 bases between. Germline V lookup: CDR1 KGHSH, CDR2 LQKENI. DNA of the CDR3: TGTGCCAGCTCACAACTACAGGGTAAAGGCTACGAGCAGTACTTC. This codes for CASSQLQGKGYEQYF.

This clonotype has more than one count but fewer than ten. The chain joins TRBV20-1 to TRBJ1-2; 8 positions match TRBD1. CDR3 length: 15 amino acids. The V and J ends lost 6 bases and 6 bases, in that order; junction bases with no gene match: 15. Germline V gene data show CDR1 as DFQATT and CDR2 as SNEGSKA (reference sequence). CDR3 nucleotides: TGCAGTGCCCTCAACCCCAGGGGGCAACGGCATGGCTACACCTTC. Its translation: CSALNPRGQRHGYTF.

The chain is built from TRBV20-1 and TRBJ2-4, with TRBD1 matching over 9 bases. V lost 5 bases to trimming and J lost 11 bases; unmatched junction nucleotides: 13. Germline values: CDR1 DFQATT, CDR2 SNEGSKA (reference sequence). The CDR3 consists of 14 residues. CDR3 DNA: TGCAGTGCTCCCTTGTGGGGACAGGGATGGGTTCAGTACTTC. This codes for CSAPLWGQGWVQYF.

This chain links TRBV12-3 or TRBV12-4 with TRBJ2-2; D is possibly TRBD1 (5 bases). V dropped 6 bases and J dropped 8 bases, with 19 bases sitting between them. The CDR3 consists of 15 residues. In DNA form, the CDR3 reads TGTGCCAGCAGCCCTGACAGACTCCCCAGGGGGGAGCTGTTTTTT. It yields the protein CASSPDRLPRGELFF.

The CDR3 region is CASSVLLAGGLTNTGELFF. DNA for the CDR3: TGTGCCAGCAGTGTCCTACTAGCGGGGGGTCTTACGAACACCGGGGAGCTGTTTTTT. This chain links TRBV2 with TRBJ2-2; TRBD2 matches at 12 bases. The CDR3 is 19 residues long. Trimming cost V 4 bases and J 0 bases; bases outside gene matches: 9. CDR1 and CDR2 (germline): SNHLY, FYNNEI. The full variable domain, rest sourced from reference TRBV2 and TRBJ2-2, is EPEVTQTPSHQVTQMGQEVILRCVPISNHLYFYWYRQILGQKVEFLVSFYNNEISEKSEIFDDQFSVERPDGSNFTLKIRSTKLEDSAMYFCASSVLLAGGLTNTGELFFGEGSRLTVL.

This clonotype was seen a few times. The genes are TRBV7-2 and TRBJ2-3; 16 bases agree with TRBD2. Losses at the gene ends were 6 bases for V and 3 bases for J; bases not matched to a gene: 6. Germline V gives CDR1 SGHTA, CDR2 FQGNSA. This CDR3 comprises 17 residues. The CDR3 bases are TGTGCCAGCAGGGATCCGGGACTAGCGGGGGGGACAGATACGCAGTATTTT. It is translated as CASRDPGLAGGTDTQYF.